This T cell receptor (beta chain) was retrieved from a study of circulating tumor DNA in untreated peripheral T-cell lymphoma. Before treatment, baseline tumor tissue was collected for sequencing. Here immunoSEQ multiplex PCR was the method, and the copy in TCRdb shows in-frame clones only, minus some. Among thousands of clones listed, approximately 70% were seen once. Study conclusions and caveats: Tumor-specific clonotypes were found in 60% to 85% of patients.

The ends were cut back, 3 bases at V and 3 bases at J, with 6 bases in the middle. This CDR3 is built from 13 residues. With respect to this clone: Its antigen is not known.

The chain combines TRBV23-1 with TRBJ2-1; the D is unclear. TRBV23-1 is sorted into the ORF group, with uncertain function. The sample consisted of tumor tissue. This receptor was taken from a human donor with peripheral T-cell lymphoma. CDR3 loop: CASSHNHYNEQFF. CDR3 nucleotide sequence: TGCGCCAGCAGTCACAACCACTACAATGAGCAGTTCTTC.